This T cell receptor beta chain was observed in a study of regulatory T cells in long-lasting Graves disease. As for time point: newly diagnosed GD, antithyroid drugs for less than 3 months. PBMC RNA served as the TCR library source. In building TCR beta libraries, iRepertoire HTBI primers were used together with Arm-PCR of CDR3 regions. MiXCR, run by TCRdb on the multiplex PCR reads, gives a single entry per CDR3 protein. The profile covers more than 450,000 distinct CDR3 sequences, with about 12% appearing a single time and around 10% taken by the ten largest. This CDR3 comprises 16 residues. Germline lookup yields CDR1 MNHNS and CDR2 SASEGT. V was pared by 5 bases and J by 1 base, with 14 bases between. This sample also belongs to another study, concerning T cells in Graves' hyperthyroidism and ophthalmopathy.

This chain connects TRBV6-1 to TRBJ2-2; D is uncertain. The sample consisted of peripheral blood mononuclear cells (PBMCs), taken at new diagnosis, from a patient treated with antithyroid drugs. This receptor was taken from a woman aged 25 to 39 with Graves disease. The chain's CDR3 is CASSPRHSLNTGELFF. The CDR3 DNA reads as TGTGCCAGCAGTCCCAGACACTCTTTGAACACCGGGGAGCTGTTTTTT.